This TCR beta chain was recovered during a study of blood T cell repertoires in COVID-19. Study context: Both acute and convalescent COVID-19 samples were obtained from the United States, Italy and Spain. Sample material is recorded as cDNA or gDNA derived from T cells, B-cell-depleted T cells, or PBMCs.

In the case of this clone: An end of the junction does not agree with germline; a read error may underlie this.

CDR3 length equals 14 residues. CDR1 KGHSH and CDR2 LQKENI come from the germline V gene. The repertoire was sequenced with immunoSEQ multiplex PCR; TCRdb's copy has only in-frame clones and lacks some. This repertoire shows about 300,000 clones, roughly 83% found once; its top ten account for under 2%. The receptor's source is a woman aged 50 to 65 with acute or convalescent COVID-19. The sample consisted of peripheral blood. The rearrangement uses TRBV18 and TRBJ2-7; TRBD1 agrees at 8 bases. DNA for the CDR3: TGTGCCAGCTCCCCACCGGACAGGGCGGAGGAGCAGTACTTC. Amino acid sequence: CASSPPDRAEEQYF.